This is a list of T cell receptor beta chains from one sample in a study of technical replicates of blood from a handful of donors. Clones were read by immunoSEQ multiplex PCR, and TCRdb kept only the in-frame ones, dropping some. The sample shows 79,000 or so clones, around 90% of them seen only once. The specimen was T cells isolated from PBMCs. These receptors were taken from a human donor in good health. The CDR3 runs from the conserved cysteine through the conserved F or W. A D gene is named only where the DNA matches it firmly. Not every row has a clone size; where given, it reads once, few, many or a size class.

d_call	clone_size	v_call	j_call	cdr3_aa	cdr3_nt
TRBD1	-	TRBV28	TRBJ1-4	CASGTGGVGEKLFF	TGTGCCAGCGGCACAGGGGGCGTGGGGGAAAAACTGTTTTTT
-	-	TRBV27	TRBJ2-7	CASSPYQGYEQYF	TGTGCCAGCAGTCCGTACCAGGGCTACGAGCAGTACTTC
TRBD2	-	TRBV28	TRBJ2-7	CASSRLAESYEQYF	TGTGCCAGCAGTCGACTAGCTGAGTCCTACGAGCAGTACTTC
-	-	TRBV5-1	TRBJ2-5	CASSQQETQYF	TGCGCCAGCAGCCAACAAGAGACCCAGTACTTC
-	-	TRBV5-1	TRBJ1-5	CASSKTGPETPRGNQPQHF	TGCGCCAGCAGCAAAACAGGGCCAGAGACCCCCCGCGGCAATCAGCCCCAGCATTTT
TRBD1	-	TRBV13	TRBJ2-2	CASSSGQGLRELFF	TGTGCCAGCAGCTCGGGACAGGGATTGAGGGAGCTGTTTTTT
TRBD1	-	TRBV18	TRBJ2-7	CASSLSDRGQGEQYF	TGTGCCAGCTCACTTTCGGACAGGGGGCAAGGCGAGCAGTACTTC
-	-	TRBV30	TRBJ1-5	CAWSVGGNQPQHF	TGTGCCTGGAGTGTGGGCGGCAATCAGCCCCAGCATTTT
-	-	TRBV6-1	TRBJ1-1	CASRLGPEHAFF	TGTGCCAGCAGACTAGGACCGGAGCACGCTTTCTTT
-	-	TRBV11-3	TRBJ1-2	CASSSGEANYGYTF	TGTGCCAGCAGCTCTGGTGAGGCTAACTATGGCTACACCTTC
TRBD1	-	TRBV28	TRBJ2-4	CASSIGGDRGENIQYF	TGTGCCAGCAGTATTGGAGGGGACAGGGGAGAAAACATTCAGTACTTC
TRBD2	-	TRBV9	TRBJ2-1	CASSPEGLAGGPGEQFF	TGTGCCAGCAGCCCAGAGGGCTTAGCGGGGGGGCCTGGTGAGCAGTTCTTC
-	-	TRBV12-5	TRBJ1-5	CASGPDWDQPQHF	TGTGCTAGTGGTCCCGACTGGGATCAGCCCCAGCATTTT
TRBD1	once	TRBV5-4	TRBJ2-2	CASSREGAGTGELFF	TGTGCCAGCAGCCGCGAGGGGGCTGGCACCGGGGAGCTGTTTTTT
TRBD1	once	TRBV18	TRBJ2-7	CASAPGQRYEQYF	TGTGCCAGCGCACCGGGACAGAGATACGAGCAGTACTTC
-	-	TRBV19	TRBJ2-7	CASSIGHSSGYEQYF	TGTGCCAGTAGTATCGGACACAGCAGCGGGTACGAGCAGTACTTC
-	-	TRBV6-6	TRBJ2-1	CASSQQGYNEQFF	TGTGCCAGCAGTCAACAGGGATACAATGAGCAGTTCTTC
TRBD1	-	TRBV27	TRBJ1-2	CASSFSGTGGGYGYTF	TGTGCCAGCAGTTTTTCCGGGACAGGGGGTGGCTATGGCTACACCTTC
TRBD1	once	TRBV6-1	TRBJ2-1	CASSAAAGTGGADEQFF	TGTGCCAGCAGTGCTGCAGCCGGGACAGGGGGCGCGGATGAGCAGTTCTTC
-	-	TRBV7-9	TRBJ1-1	CASSLTFTGNTEAFF	TGTGCCAGCAGCTTAACGTTTACAGGGAACACTGAAGCTTTCTTT
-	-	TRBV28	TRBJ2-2	CASNGRISGELFF	TGTGCCAGCAACGGGAGAATTTCCGGGGAGCTGTTTTTT
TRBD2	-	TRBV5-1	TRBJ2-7	CASSVSGPWDYEQYF	TGCGCCAGCAGCGTTAGCGGGCCGTGGGATTACGAGCAGTACTTC
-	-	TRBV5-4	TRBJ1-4	CASSLAPGLEKLFF	TGTGCCAGCAGCTTGGCTCCAGGGCTTGAAAAACTGTTTTTT
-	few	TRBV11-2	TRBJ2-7	CASSLVSSYEQYF	TGTGCCAGCAGCTTAGTCTCGAGCTACGAGCAGTACTTC
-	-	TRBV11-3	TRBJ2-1	CASSLDHHEQFF	TGTGCCAGCAGCTTAGATCATCATGAGCAGTTCTTC
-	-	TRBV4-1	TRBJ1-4	CASSQVSARGVSFF	TGCGCCAGCAGCCAAGTTTCCGCCAGGGGTGTTTCGTTTTTT
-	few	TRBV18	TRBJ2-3	CASSPITAARDTQYF	TGTGCCAGCTCACCAATAACGGCCGCGAGGGATACGCAGTATTTT
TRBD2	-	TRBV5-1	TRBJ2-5	CASSPDPLASGGTQYF	TGCGCCAGCAGCCCGGACCCCCTAGCCTCGGGGGGGACCCAGTACTTC
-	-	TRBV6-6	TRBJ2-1	CASIGTLYNEQFF	TGTGCCAGCATTGGGACACTGTACAATGAGCAGTTCTTC
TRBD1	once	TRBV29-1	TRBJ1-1	CSVRLQGGRTEAFF	TGCAGCGTGCGCTTACAGGGGGGAAGGACTGAAGCTTTCTTT
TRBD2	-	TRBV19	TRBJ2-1	CASSIQAGVNWGEQFF	TGTGCCAGTAGTATACAGGCGGGAGTCAATTGGGGTGAGCAGTTCTTC
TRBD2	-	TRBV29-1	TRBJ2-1	CSVGGGTSYNEQFF	TGCAGCGTGGGCGGGGGGACTAGCTACAATGAGCAGTTCTTC
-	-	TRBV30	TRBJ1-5	CAWRVGGNQPQHF	TGTGCCTGGAGGGTGGGGGGTAATCAGCCCCAGCATTTT
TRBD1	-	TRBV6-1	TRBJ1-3	CASSGDRASGNTIYF	TGTGCCAGCAGCGGGGACAGGGCCTCTGGAAACACCATATATTTT
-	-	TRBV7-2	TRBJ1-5	CASSLSPNQPQHF	TGTGCCAGCAGCTTGAGCCCCAATCAGCCCCAGCATTTT
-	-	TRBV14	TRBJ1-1	CASSPGVGAYTEAFF	TGTGCCAGCAGCCCCGGTGTGGGAGCGTACACTGAAGCTTTCTTT
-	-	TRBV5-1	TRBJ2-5	CASSLNDRNQETQYF	TGCGCCAGCAGCTTGAACGACAGAAACCAAGAGACCCAGTACTTC
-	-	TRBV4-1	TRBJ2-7	CASRPINRDAYEQYF	TGCGCCAGCAGACCGATCAACAGGGATGCCTACGAGCAGTACTTC
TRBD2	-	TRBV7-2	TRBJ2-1	CASSWGLAVLGEQFF	TGTGCCAGCAGCTGGGGACTAGCGGTCTTAGGAGAGCAGTTCTTC
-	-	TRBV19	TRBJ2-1	CASRADEVYNEQFF	TGTGCCAGTAGAGCAGACGAGGTCTACAATGAGCAGTTCTTC
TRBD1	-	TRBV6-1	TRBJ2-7	CASRDRDDDEQYF	TGTGCCAGCAGAGACAGGGATGACGACGAGCAGTACTTC
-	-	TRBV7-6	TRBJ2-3	CASSRNMEVWGTDTQYF	TGTGCCAGCAGCCGAAACATGGAGGTATGGGGCACAGATACGCAGTATTTT
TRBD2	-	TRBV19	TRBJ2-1	CASSLTSGTGGEQFF	TGTGCCAGTAGTTTGACTAGCGGAACTGGGGGTGAGCAGTTCTTC
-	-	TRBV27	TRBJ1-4	CASSLSQGFEKLFF	TGTGCCAGCAGTTTATCACAGGGTTTCGAAAAACTGTTTTTT
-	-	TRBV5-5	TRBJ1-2	CASPIEGKLYGYTF	TGTGCCAGCCCCATTGAGGGAAAACTCTATGGCTACACCTTC
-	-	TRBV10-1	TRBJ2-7	CASSRTGRGYEQYF	TGCGCCAGCAGTCGGACAGGGAGGGGATACGAGCAGTACTTC
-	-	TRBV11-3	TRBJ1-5	CASSQRGGNQPQHF	TGTGCCAGCAGCCAGAGGGGGGGGAATCAGCCCCAGCATTTT
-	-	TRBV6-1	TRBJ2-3	CASSDPKGGTDTQYF	TGTGCCAGCAGTGATCCAAAGGGGGGCACAGATACGCAGTATTTT
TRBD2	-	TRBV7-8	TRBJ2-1	CASSLVFGLAGGLDEQFF	TGTGCCAGCAGCTTAGTTTTCGGACTAGCGGGGGGGCTAGATGAGCAGTTCTTC
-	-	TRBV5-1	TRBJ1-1	CASSLERGLVGTEAFF	TGCGCCAGCAGCTTGGAACGGGGGTTGGTGGGTACTGAAGCTTTCTTT
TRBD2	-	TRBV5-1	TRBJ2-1	CASSLGRLAGGGGNEQFF	TGCGCCAGCAGCTTGGGGCGACTAGCGGGAGGAGGCGGGAATGAGCAGTTCTTC
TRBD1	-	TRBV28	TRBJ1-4	CASSSQGAGEKLFF	TGTGCCAGCAGTTCACAGGGGGCAGGTGAAAAACTGTTTTTT
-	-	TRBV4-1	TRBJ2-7	CASSQVLLEQYF	TGCGCCAGCAGCCAAGTACTCCTCGAGCAGTACTTC
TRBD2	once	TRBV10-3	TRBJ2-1	CAINSGELNEQFF	TGTGCCATCAATAGCGGGGAATTAAATGAGCAGTTCTTC
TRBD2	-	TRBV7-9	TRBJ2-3	CASSSQRGARYSTDTQYF	TGTGCCAGCAGCTCTCAGCGGGGGGCCCGATACAGCACAGATACGCAGTATTTT
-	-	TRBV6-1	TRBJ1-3	CASSEAGQSPRNTIYF	TGTGCCAGCAGTGAAGCGGGGCAGAGTCCAAGAAACACCATATATTTT
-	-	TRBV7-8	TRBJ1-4	CASSLGRDNEKLFF	TGTGCCAGCAGCTTAGGGAGGGATAATGAAAAACTGTTTTTT
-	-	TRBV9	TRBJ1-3	CASSSQGAGNTIYF	TGTGCCAGCAGCTCACAGGGCGCTGGAAACACCATATATTTT
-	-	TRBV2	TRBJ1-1	CASSGVRGDTEAFF	TGTGCCAGCAGTGGGGTTAGGGGCGACACTGAAGCTTTCTTT